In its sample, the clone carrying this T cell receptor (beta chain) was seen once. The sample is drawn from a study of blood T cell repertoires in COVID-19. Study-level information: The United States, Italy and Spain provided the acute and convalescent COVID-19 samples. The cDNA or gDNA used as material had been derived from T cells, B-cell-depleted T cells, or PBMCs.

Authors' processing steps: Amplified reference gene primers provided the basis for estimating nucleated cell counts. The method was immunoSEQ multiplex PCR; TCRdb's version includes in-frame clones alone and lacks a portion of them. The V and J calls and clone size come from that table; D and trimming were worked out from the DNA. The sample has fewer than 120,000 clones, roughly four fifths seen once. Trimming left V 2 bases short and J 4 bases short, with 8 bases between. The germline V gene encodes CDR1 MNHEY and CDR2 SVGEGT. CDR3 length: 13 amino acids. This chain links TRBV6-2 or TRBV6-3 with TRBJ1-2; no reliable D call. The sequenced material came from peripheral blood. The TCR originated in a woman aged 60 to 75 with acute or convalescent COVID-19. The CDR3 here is CASSYREAYGYTF. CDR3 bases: TGTGCCAGCAGTTACCGGGAGGCCTATGGCTACACCTTC.